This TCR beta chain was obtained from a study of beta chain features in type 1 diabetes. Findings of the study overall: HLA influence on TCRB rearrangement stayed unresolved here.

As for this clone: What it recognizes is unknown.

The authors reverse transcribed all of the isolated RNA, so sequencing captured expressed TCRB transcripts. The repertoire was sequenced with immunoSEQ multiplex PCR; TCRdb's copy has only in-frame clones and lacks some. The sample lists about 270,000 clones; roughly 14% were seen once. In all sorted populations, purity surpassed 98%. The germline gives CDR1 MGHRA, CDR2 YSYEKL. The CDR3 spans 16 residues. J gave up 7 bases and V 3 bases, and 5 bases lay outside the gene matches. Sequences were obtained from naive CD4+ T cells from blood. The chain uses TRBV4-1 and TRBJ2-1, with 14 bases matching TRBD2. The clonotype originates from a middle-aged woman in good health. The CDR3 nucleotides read TGCGCCAGCAGCCACCCAGGACTAGCGGGGGGAAATGAGCAGTTCTTC. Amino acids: CASSHPGLAGGNEQFF.